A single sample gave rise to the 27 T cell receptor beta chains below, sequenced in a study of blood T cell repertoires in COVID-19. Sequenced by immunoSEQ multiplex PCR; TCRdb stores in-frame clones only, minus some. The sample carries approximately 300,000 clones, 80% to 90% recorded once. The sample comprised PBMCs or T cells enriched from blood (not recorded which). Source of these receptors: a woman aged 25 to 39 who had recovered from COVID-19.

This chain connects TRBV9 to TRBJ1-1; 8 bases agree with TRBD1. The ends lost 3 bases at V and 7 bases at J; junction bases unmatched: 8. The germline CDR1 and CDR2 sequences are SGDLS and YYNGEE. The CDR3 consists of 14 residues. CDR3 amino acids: CASSGTQGVFEAFF. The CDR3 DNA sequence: TGTGCCAGCAGCGGGACACAGGGGGTTTTTGAAGCTTTCTTT.

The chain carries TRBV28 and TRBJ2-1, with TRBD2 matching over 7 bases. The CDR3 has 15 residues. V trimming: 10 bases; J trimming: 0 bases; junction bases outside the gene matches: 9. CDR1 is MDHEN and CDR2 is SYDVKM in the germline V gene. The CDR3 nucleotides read TGTGCCACCACTGTAGCGGGCCTCTCCTACAATGAGCAGTTCTTC. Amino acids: CATTVAGLSYNEQFF.

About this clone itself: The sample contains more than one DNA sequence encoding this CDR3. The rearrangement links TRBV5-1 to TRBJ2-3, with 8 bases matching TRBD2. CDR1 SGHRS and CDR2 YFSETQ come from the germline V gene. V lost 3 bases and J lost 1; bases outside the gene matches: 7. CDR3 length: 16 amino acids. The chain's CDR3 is CASSSEGRGGTDTQYF. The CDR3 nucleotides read TGCGCCAGCAGCTCGGAAGGGCGGGGGGGCACAGATACGCAGTATTTT.

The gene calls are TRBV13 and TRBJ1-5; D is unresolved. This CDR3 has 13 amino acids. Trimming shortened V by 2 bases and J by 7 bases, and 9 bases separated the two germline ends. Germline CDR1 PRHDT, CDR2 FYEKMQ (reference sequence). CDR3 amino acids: CASSLHRSQPQHF. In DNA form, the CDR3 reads TGTGCCAGCAGCTTACATAGGAGCCAGCCCCAGCATTTT.

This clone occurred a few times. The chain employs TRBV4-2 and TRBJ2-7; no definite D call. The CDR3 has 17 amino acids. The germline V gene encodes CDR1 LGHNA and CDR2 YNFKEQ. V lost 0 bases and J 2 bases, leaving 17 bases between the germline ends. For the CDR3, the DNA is TGTGCCAGCAGCCAAGAAAGTAGAGAAATGCCCACCTACGAGCAGTACTTC. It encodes CASSQESREMPTYEQYF.

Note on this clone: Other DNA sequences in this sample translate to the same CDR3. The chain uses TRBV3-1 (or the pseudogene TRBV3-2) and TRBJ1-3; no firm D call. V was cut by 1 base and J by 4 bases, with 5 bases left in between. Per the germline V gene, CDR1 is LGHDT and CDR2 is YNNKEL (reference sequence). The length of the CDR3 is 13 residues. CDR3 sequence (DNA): TGTGCCAGCAGCCAAGTACTCGGAAACACCATATATTTT. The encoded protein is CASSQVLGNTIYF.

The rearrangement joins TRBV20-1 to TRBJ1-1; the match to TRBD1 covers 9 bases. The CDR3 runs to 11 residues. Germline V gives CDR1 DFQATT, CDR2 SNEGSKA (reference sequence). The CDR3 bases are TGCAGAGCGACAGGGGGCACTGAAGCTTTCTTT. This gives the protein CRATGGTEAFF.

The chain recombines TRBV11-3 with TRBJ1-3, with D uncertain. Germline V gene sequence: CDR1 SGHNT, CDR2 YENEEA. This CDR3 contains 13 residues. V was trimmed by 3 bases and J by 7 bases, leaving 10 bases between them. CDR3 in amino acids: CASSLRGINTIYF. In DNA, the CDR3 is TGTGCCAGCAGCTTGAGAGGGATTAACACCATATATTTT.

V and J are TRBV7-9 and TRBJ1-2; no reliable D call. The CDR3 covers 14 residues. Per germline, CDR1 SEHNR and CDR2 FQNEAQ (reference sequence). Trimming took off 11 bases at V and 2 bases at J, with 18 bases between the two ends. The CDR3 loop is CAGTTLGANYGYTF. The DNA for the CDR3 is TGTGCCGGCACCACTCTGGGCGCGAACTATGGCTACACCTTC.

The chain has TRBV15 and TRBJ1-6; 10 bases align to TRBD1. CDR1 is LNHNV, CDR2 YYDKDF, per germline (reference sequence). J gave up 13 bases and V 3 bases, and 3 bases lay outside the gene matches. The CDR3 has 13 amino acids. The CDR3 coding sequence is TGTGCCACCAGCAGCGGACAGGGGGGGCCCCTCCACTTT. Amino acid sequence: CATSSGQGGPLHF. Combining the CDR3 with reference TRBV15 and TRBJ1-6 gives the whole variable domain DAMVIQNPRYQVTQFGKPVTLSCSQTLNHNVMYWYQQKSSQAPKLLFHYYDKDFNNEADTPDNFQSRRPNTSFCFLDIRSPGLGDTAMYLCATSSGQGGPLHFGNGTRLTVT.

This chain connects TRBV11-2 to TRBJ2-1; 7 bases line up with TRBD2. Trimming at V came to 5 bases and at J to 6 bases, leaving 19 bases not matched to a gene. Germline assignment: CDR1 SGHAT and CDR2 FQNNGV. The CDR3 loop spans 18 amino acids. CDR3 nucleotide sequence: TGTGCCAGCAGCCAGGTATGGGGTCCCGGGACTACGCGCAATGAGCAGTTCTTC. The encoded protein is CASSQVWGPGTTRNEQFF.

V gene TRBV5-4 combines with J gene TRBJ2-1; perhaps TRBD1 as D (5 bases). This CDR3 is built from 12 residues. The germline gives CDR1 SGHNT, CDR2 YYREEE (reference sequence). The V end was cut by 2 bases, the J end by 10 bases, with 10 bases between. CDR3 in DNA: TGTGCCAGCAGCTTTGGGGCCCCAGAGCAGTTCTTC. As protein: CASSFGAPEQFF.

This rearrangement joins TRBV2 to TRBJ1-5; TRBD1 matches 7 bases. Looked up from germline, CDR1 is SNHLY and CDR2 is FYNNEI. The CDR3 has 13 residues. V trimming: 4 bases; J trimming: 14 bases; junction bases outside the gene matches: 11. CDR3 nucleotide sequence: TGTGCCAGCAGTGCCCGCCTGACAGGGCCGGAGCATTTT. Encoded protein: CASSARLTGPEHF.

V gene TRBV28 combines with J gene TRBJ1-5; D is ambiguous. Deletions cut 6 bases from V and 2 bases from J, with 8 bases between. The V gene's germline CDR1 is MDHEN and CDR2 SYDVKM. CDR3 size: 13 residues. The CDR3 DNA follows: TGTGCCAGCAGATACTTGGGCAATCAGCCCCAGCATTTT. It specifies CASRYLGNQPQHF.

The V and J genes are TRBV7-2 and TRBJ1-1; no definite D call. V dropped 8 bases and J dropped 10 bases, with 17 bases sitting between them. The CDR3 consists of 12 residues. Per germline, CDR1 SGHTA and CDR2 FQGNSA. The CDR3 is CASRVPYERAFF. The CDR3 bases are TGTGCCAGCCGTGTCCCCTACGAACGAGCTTTCTTT.

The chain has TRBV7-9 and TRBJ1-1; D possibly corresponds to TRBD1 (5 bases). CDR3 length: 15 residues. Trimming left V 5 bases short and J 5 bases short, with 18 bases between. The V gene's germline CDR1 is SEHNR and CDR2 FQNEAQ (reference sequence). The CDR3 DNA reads TGTGCCAGCAGCCCCGGCCCCCCGGGGGATACTGAAGCTTTCTTT. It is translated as CASSPGPPGDTEAFF.

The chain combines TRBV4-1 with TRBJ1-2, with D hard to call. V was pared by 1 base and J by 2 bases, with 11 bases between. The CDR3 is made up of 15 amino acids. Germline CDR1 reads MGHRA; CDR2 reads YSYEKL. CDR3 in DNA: TGCGCCAGCAGCCAAGGAGTCGTCGTAAACTATGGCTACACCTTC. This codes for CASSQGVVVNYGYTF.

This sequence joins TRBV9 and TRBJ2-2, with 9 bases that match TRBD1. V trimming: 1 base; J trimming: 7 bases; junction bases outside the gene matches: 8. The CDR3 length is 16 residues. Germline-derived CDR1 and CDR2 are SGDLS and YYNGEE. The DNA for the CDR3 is TGTGCCAGCAGCGTACACAGGGGGCATGTAGGCGGGGAGCTGTTTTTT. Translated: CASSVHRGHVGGELFF. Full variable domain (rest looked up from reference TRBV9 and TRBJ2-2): DSGVTQTPKHLITATGQRVTLRCSPRSGDLSVYWYQQSLDQGLQFLIQYYNGEERAKGNILERFSAQQFPDLHSELNLSSLELGDSALYFCASSVHRGHVGGELFFGEGSRLTVL.

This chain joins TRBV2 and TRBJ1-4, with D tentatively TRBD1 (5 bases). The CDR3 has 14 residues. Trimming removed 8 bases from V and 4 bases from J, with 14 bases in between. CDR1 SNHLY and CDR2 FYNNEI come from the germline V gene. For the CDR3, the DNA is TGTGCCAGCGAGAGACAGCTTCGTAATGAAAAACTGTTTTTT. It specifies CASERQLRNEKLFF.

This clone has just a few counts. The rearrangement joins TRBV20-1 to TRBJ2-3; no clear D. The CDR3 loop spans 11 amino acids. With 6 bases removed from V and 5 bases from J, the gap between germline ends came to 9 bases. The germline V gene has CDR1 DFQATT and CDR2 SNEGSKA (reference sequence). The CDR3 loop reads CSAPIGDTQYF. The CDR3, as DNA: TGCAGTGCCCCTATCGGAGATACGCAGTATTTT.

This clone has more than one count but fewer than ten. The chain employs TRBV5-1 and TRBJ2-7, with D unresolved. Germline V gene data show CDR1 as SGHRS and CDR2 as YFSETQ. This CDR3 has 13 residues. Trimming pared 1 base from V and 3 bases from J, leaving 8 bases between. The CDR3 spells CASSLWPNYEQYF. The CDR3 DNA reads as TGCGCCAGCAGCTTGTGGCCAAACTACGAGCAGTACTTC.

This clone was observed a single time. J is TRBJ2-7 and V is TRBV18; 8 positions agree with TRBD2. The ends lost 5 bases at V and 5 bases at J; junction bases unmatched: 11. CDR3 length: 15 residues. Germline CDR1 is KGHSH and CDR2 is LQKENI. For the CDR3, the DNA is TGTGCCAGCTCATCCCTTACGGGGGGGTACGACGAGCAGTACTTC. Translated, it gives CASSSLTGGYDEQYF.

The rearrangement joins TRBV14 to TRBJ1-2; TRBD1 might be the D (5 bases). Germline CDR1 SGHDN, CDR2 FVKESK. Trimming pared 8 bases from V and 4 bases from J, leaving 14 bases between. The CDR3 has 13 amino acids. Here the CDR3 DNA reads TGTGCCAGCGCCGCCGGCGGGGGCTATGGCTACACCTTC. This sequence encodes CASAAGGGYGYTF.

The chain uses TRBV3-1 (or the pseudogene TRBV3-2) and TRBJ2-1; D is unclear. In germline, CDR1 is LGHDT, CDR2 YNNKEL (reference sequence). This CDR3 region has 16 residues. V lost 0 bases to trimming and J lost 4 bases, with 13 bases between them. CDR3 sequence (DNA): TGTGCCAGCAGCCAAGATCTAAGGCGGCAATACAATGAGCAGTTCTTC. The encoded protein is CASSQDLRRQYNEQFF.

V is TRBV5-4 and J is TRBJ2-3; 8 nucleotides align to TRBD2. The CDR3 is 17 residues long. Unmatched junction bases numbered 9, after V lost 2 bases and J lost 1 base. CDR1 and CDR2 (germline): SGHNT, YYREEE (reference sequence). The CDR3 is CASSLKLAGGGTDTQYF. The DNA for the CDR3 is TGTGCCAGCAGCTTAAAGTTGGCGGGGGGAGGCACAGATACGCAGTATTTT.

CDR3 sequence reads: CASSFEGQRGYTF. The CDR3 nucleotides read TGTGCCAGCAGTTTTGAGGGACAGAGGGGCTACACCTTC. V gene TRBV12-3 or TRBV12-4 combines with J gene TRBJ1-2; 7 bases match TRBD1. This CDR3 comprises 13 residues. Unmatched junction bases numbered 6, after V lost 3 bases and J lost 8 bases.

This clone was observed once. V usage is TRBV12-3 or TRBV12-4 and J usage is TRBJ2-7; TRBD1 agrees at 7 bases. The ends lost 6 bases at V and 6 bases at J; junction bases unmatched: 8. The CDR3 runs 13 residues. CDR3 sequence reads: CASSMTGLGEQYF. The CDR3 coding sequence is TGTGCCAGCAGCATGACAGGGCTGGGCGAGCAGTACTTC.